The entry that follows covers one TCR beta chain sequence. The PCR ran on 60 Vbeta and 13 Jbeta primers. Here immunoSEQ multiplex PCR was the method, and the copy in TCRdb shows in-frame clones only, minus some. The data show about 130,000 clones, around 81% seen once. The data stem from a study of cytomegalovirus exposure and HLA in healthy donors. The CDR3 contains 14 residues. The ends lost 4 bases at V and 3 bases at J; junction bases unmatched: 6. The germline V gene encodes CDR1 SNHLY and CDR2 FYNNEI. The chain employs TRBV2 and TRBJ2-7; 7 bases align to TRBD1. This receptor was obtained from a female donor in good health and CMV-seronegative. The sample comprised PBMCs. The CDR3 loop reads CASSVEGALYEQYF. The DNA for the CDR3 is TGTGCCAGCAGTGTTGAGGGGGCTCTCTACGAGCAGTACTTC.